This TCR beta chain comes out of a study of cytomegalovirus exposure and HLA in healthy donors. Researchers ran the PCR with 60 Vbeta and 13 Jbeta primers. Some clones are missing from TCRdb's copy, which holds only in-frame ones; the method was immunoSEQ multiplex PCR. The sample contains about 98,000 clones, about 81% of which appear only once. The CDR3 consists of 13 residues. Germline V gene data show CDR1 as SGHTA and CDR2 as FQGNSA. The junction had 6 bases not matched to a gene; V was cut back by 4 bases and J by 10 bases. The sequencing input was PBMCs. The receptor comes from a man aged 35-49 years in good health and CMV-seronegative. The V gene is TRBV7-2, the J gene TRBJ2-1, with 8 positions matching TRBD2. CDR3 nucleotide sequence: TGTGCCAGCAGCTCCTTGGCGGGGGGAGAGCAGTTCTTC. Translation: CASSSLAGGEQFF.